One and the same sample provided the 21 T cell receptor beta chains below, sequenced in a study of radiation and T cells in renal cell carcinoma. Generated by immunoSEQ multiplex PCR, the TCRdb table keeps only in-frame clones and is missing some. The sample records roughly 90,000 clones, around four fifths being singletons. As to time point: blood 4 weeks post-SBRT, at nephrectomy. The treatment was: 15 Gy SBRT to primary tumor, nephrectomy 4 weeks later. Sequenced here: blood, sampled from a patient whose treatment included radiotherapy and nephrectomy. These receptor sequences come from a middle-aged man with renal cell carcinoma.

The gene calls are TRBV27 and TRBJ2-7; D is possibly TRBD2 (5 bases). This CDR3 is built from 15 residues. The V end was cut by 7 bases, the J end by 7 bases, with 23 bases between. In germline, CDR1 is MNHEY, CDR2 SMNVEV (reference sequence). The CDR3 is CASIIPHCRAEEQYF. The CDR3 region has the DNA TGTGCCAGCATTATCCCCCACTGCCGAGCGGAAGAGCAGTACTTC.

The chain joins TRBV18 to TRBJ2-7; D is unclear. Between the trimmed V and J ends, which lost 3 bases and 3 bases, there was a span of 6 bases. Per the germline V gene, CDR1 is KGHSH and CDR2 is LQKENI. The CDR3 length is 12 residues. CDR3 protein: CASSPNGYEQYF. For the CDR3, the DNA is TGTGCCAGCTCACCTAACGGCTACGAGCAGTACTTC.

J is TRBJ2-3 and V is TRBV29-1; D gene unclear. V was pared by 5 bases and J by 5 bases, with 8 bases between. The CDR3 extends over 11 amino acids. Germline assignment: CDR1 SQVTM and CDR2 ANQGSEA. The CDR3 loop is CSVQKLDTQYF. The CDR3 coding sequence is TGCAGCGTTCAAAAGCTAGATACGCAGTATTTT.

This chain links TRBV6-5 with TRBJ1-5, with a tentative D call TRBD1 (5 bases). CDR1 MNHEY and CDR2 SVGAGI come from the germline V gene. The germline V and J ends were trimmed by 6 bases and 11 bases, with 20 bases remaining between them. The CDR3 contains 14 residues. The CDR3 loop is CASRWSRAQGAQHF. The CDR3 DNA sequence: TGTGCCAGCAGGTGGTCCAGGGCCCAGGGTGCCCAGCATTTT.

The rearrangement uses TRBV4-1 and TRBJ1-2, with D perhaps TRBD1 (5 bases). Looked up from germline, CDR1 is MGHRA and CDR2 is YSYEKL. The V and J ends lost 1 base and 4 bases respectively, with 10 bases between them. The length of the CDR3 is 14 residues. The CDR3 nucleotides are TGCGCCAGCAGCCAAGTGGGGGGGTTCTATGGCTACACCTTC. This encodes CASSQVGGFYGYTF.

The count of this clone is one. The chain carries TRBV30 and TRBJ2-7, with D maybe TRBD1 (8 bases). Germline values: CDR1 GTSNPN, CDR2 SVGIG (reference sequence). The CDR3 extends over 15 amino acids. Deletions cut 3 bases from V and 2 bases from J, with 17 bases between. Written as DNA, the CDR3 is TGTGCCTGGAGGAAACAGGGGGGGTCTCCCTACGAGCAGTACTTC. Translated, it gives CAWRKQGGSPYEQYF.

This clone was picked up one time. V gene TRBV4-1 combines with J gene TRBJ2-7; a possible D gene is TRBD1 (6 bases). Trimming removed 1 base from V and 0 bases from J, with 16 bases in between. Germline CDR1 and CDR2: MGHRA and YSYEKL. This CDR3 has 17 residues. This CDR3 is CASSQVGRGQSSYEQYF. The CDR3, as DNA: TGCGCCAGCAGCCAAGTCGGCAGGGGTCAGAGCTCCTACGAGCAGTACTTC.

This clone was recorded only once. The V gene is TRBV5-1, the J gene TRBJ1-4; possible D gene TRBD1, 5 bases. CDR1 is SGHRS and CDR2 is YFSETQ in the germline V gene. The CDR3 contains 13 residues. The ends were cut back, 7 bases at V and 5 bases at J, with 12 bases in the middle. This CDR3 reads CASCRDGNEKLFF. Written as DNA, the CDR3 is TGCGCCAGCTGCCGGGACGGGAATGAAAAACTGTTTTTT.

This chain links TRBV5-8 with TRBJ1-1, with unresolved D. The CDR3 spans 16 residues. Germline CDR1 reads SGHTS; CDR2 reads YDEGEE. Trimming pared 2 bases from V and 0 bases from J, leaving 14 bases between. CDR3 sequence: CASSFYMPGLNTEAFF. As DNA, the CDR3 is TGTGCCAGCAGCTTTTATATGCCAGGCTTGAACACTGAAGCTTTCTTT.

The gene calls are TRBV7-6 and TRBJ2-2; unclear D gene. From germline, CDR1 is SGHVS and CDR2 FNYEAQ. The CDR3 contains 12 residues. Trimming left V 6 bases short and J 4 bases short, with 6 bases between. The CDR3 reads CASRAGTGELFF. CDR3 nucleotides: TGTGCCAGCAGGGCAGGCACCGGGGAGCTGTTTTTT.

V and J are TRBV2 and TRBJ2-2; 8 bases line up with TRBD1. There are 15 residues in the CDR3. Germline trimming cut 5 bases from V and 7 bases from J; bases unmatched to any gene: 9. Germline-derived CDR1 and CDR2 are SNHLY and FYNNEI. CDR3 nucleotides: TGTGCCAGCAGTAGGTCCGACAGGGGAGGCGGGGAGCTGTTTTTT. Residues: CASSRSDRGGGELFF.

CDR3 protein: CASSLIGTPEAFF. The CDR3, as DNA: TGTGCCAGCTCACTCATTGGGACCCCTGAAGCTTTCTTT. This chain connects TRBV18 to TRBJ1-1, with D tentatively TRBD1 (5 bases). Germline V CDR1 and CDR2: KGHSH, LQKENI. The CDR3 is 13 residues long. V was clipped by 4 bases and J by 6 bases, with 12 bases between them.

The J gene is TRBJ2-5, the V gene TRBV6-5; weak D call: TRBD2 (6 bases). The CDR3 runs to 13 residues. Germline V lookup: CDR1 MNHEY, CDR2 SVGAGI. Trimming took 7 bases from V and 4 from J, leaving 13 bases between them. The CDR3 protein is CASTEGGRETQYF. DNA for the CDR3: TGTGCCAGCACAGAGGGAGGTCGAGAGACCCAGTACTTC.

The rearrangement links TRBV6-1 to TRBJ2-7, with D uncertain. The V end was cut by 8 bases, the J end by 1 base, with 9 bases between. Germline assignment: CDR1 MNHNS and CDR2 SASEGT. The CDR3 is 12 residues long. The CDR3 nucleotides read TGTGCCAGCTTAGCAGATTCCTACGAGCAGTACTTC. This encodes CASLADSYEQYF.

This CDR3 is CASSIWWENTEAFF. The CDR3 coding sequence is TGTGCCAGTAGTATATGGTGGGAGAACACTGAAGCTTTCTTT. The chain links TRBV19 to TRBJ1-1; D remains unclear. CDR1 is LNHDA and CDR2 is SQIVND in the germline V gene (reference sequence). Trimming left V 2 bases short and J 1 base short, with 8 bases between. The length of the CDR3 is 14 residues.

J is TRBJ2-3 and V is TRBV19; no clear D gene. The CDR3 has 14 residues. The V and J ends lost 6 bases and 0 bases respectively, with 10 bases between them. Germline CDR1 and CDR2: LNHDA and SQIVND (reference sequence). Here the CDR3 DNA reads TGTGCCAGTAGACATCAACCTAGCACAGATACGCAGTATTTT. This encodes CASRHQPSTDTQYF.

The rearrangement uses TRBV4-2 and TRBJ2-7; D not resolved. Germline V gene lookup returns CDR1 LGHNA and CDR2 YNFKEQ. This CDR3 has 12 amino acids. V lost 0 bases to trimming and J lost 6 bases, with 6 bases between them. The CDR3 bases are TGTGCCAGCAGCCAAGATTTTGGCGAGCAGTACTTC. This codes for CASSQDFGEQYF.

A single count supports this clone. The chain uses TRBV2 and TRBJ1-4; D call uncertain. This CDR3 is 15 amino acids long. V lost 7 bases and J 0 bases, leaving 12 bases between the germline ends. The germline CDR1 and CDR2 sequences are SNHLY and FYNNEI. The CDR3 here is CASTTAFATNEKLFF. The CDR3 region has the DNA TGTGCCAGCACTACCGCTTTTGCAACTAATGAAAAACTGTTTTTT.

This rearrangement joins TRBV28 to TRBJ2-2, with D tentatively TRBD1 (6 bases). Trimming left V 6 bases short and J 7 bases short, with 12 bases between. Germline V gene sequence: CDR1 MDHEN, CDR2 SYDVKM. The CDR3 is 13 residues long. CDR3 loop: CASRGEGVGELFF. The DNA of the CDR3 is TGTGCCAGCAGGGGCGAGGGGGTCGGGGAGCTGTTTTTT.

The sample holds a few counts of this clone. The rearrangement uses TRBV29-1 and TRBJ2-3; a weak D match, TRBD2 (7 bases). CDR1 and CDR2 from the germline V gene are SQVTM and ANQGSEA. Trimming cost V 3 bases and J 2 bases, with 15 bases left between them. This CDR3 comprises 15 residues. The CDR3 loop is CSVDGPGGNTDTQYF. The CDR3 nucleotides read TGCAGCGTTGACGGCCCGGGGGGCAACACAGATACGCAGTATTTT.

The J gene is TRBJ2-3, the V gene TRBV7-3; 8 positions agree with TRBD2. This CDR3 region has 15 residues. Germline V gene sequence: CDR1 SGHTA, CDR2 FQGTGA. The trim removed 6 bases at V and 3 bases at J, leaving 8 bases unmatched. The CDR3 loop is CASRRSGGATDTQYF. The CDR3 DNA sequence: TGTGCCAGCAGGCGGAGCGGGGGAGCTACAGATACGCAGTATTTT.